These 27 T cell receptor beta chains share one sample of origin, sequenced in a study of regulatory T cells in long-lasting Graves disease. Time point reported: newly diagnosed GD, antithyroid drugs for less than 3 months. Isolated PBMC RNA provided the starting material for the TCR library. Arm-PCR of CDR3 regions and iRepertoire HTBI primers were the basis on which TCR beta libraries were built. TCRdb reprocessed the multiplex PCR reads via MiXCR and lists one record per CDR3 protein. The profile covers some 500,000 distinct CDR3 sequences, with roughly 12% appearing a single time and 10% taken by the ten largest. These data were also filed under a second study, of T cells in Graves' hyperthyroidism and ophthalmopathy.

The starting material was peripheral blood mononuclear cells (PBMCs), obtained at new diagnosis, from a patient treated with antithyroid drugs. The receptors derive from a man between 25 and 39 years old with Graves disease.

As concerns this clonotype: A much larger clone lies a single base off, so this may be a read error. The chain has TRBV10-3 and TRBJ2-6; no definite D call. Germline CDR1 reads ENHRY; CDR2 reads SYGVKD. This CDR3 contains 16 residues. V gave up 7 bases and J gave up 0 bases, with 13 bases separating them. The CDR3 loop is CAINPRAFSGANVLTF. The CDR3 nucleotides read TGTGCCATCAATCCAAGGGCCTTCTCTGGGGCCAACGTCCTGACTTTC.

This clonotype was counted ten times or more. The chain employs TRBV5-1 and TRBJ2-5; D perhaps matches TRBD2 (6 bases). The CDR3 runs to 12 residues. In germline, CDR1 is SGHRS, CDR2 YFSETQ. V was trimmed by 4 bases and J by 5 bases, leaving 9 bases between them. The DNA for the CDR3 is TGCGCCAGCAGCATCGCGGGGGAGACCCAGTACTTC. Its protein is CASSIAGETQYF.

The genes are TRBV7-2 and TRBJ1-2; D gene uncertain. Germline-derived CDR1 and CDR2 are SGHTA and FQGNSA. The CDR3 extends over 13 amino acids. Deletions cut 6 bases from V and 8 bases from J, with 16 bases between. Here the CDR3 DNA reads TGTGCCAGCAGTCGAGACCTCGGGGAGGGCTACACCTTC. Translated, it gives CASSRDLGEGYTF.

This clonotype was seen repeatedly, ten times or more. In DNA form, the CDR3 reads TGTGCCAGCAGTTTAATCGACGGCTATGGCTACACCTTC. This gives the protein CASSLIDGYGYTF. The chain is built from TRBV27 and TRBJ1-2; D uncertain. In germline, CDR1 is MNHEY, CDR2 SMNVEV (reference sequence). The CDR3 extends over 13 amino acids. The V gene lost 2 bases and the J gene lost 4 bases, with 8 bases spanning the gap.

The gene calls are TRBV5-1 and TRBJ1-6; D unclear. Deletions cut 4 bases from V and 5 bases from J, with 10 bases between. Per germline, CDR1 SGHRS and CDR2 YFSETQ. CDR3 length: 14 residues. CDR3 DNA: TGCGCCAGCAGCCCGGACCCGAATAATTCACCCCTCCACTTT. Translating gives CASSPDPNNSPLHF. The variable domain in full, completed from reference TRBV5-1 and TRBJ1-6, reads KAGVTQTPRYLIKTRGQQVTLSCSPISGHRSVSWYQQTPGQGLQFLFEYFSETQRNKGNFPGRFSGRQFSNSRSEMNVSTLELGDSALYLCASSPDPNNSPLHFGNGTRLTVT.

As DNA, the CDR3 is TGTGCTAGTGGTTTGTTCGCGCCCCAGCATTTT. Its protein is CASGLFAPQHF. The chain joins TRBV12-5 to TRBJ1-5; D is uncertain. V was cut by 2 bases and J by 9 bases, with 5 bases left in between. There are 11 residues in the CDR3. CDR1 is LGHNT, CDR2 FRNRAP, per germline.

This CDR3 reads CAWSLTGLTYNEQFF. DNA of the CDR3: TGTGCCTGGAGCCTCACTGGACTCACCTACAATGAGCAGTTCTTC. The chain has TRBV30 and TRBJ2-1; tentatively, D is TRBD2 (5 bases). The CDR3 runs 15 residues. Per germline, CDR1 GTSNPN and CDR2 SVGIG (reference sequence). The ends were cut back, 3 bases at V and 2 bases at J, with 14 bases in the middle.

This clonotype was found many times. The chain carries TRBV6-1 and TRBJ2-3; maybe TRBD2 (6 bases). CDR1 MNHNS and CDR2 SASEGT come from the germline V gene. Trimming left V 6 bases short and J 0 bases short, with 16 bases between. The CDR3 is 16 amino acids. The CDR3 is CASSKFSGTSTDTQYF. Here the CDR3 DNA reads TGTGCCAGCAGCAAATTTTCCGGGACTAGCACAGATACGCAGTATTTT.

The chain carries TRBV10-2 and TRBJ1-2; TRBD1 matches 7 bases. J gave up 3 bases and V 4 bases, and 2 bases lay outside the gene matches. The CDR3 has 13 residues. The germline V gene encodes CDR1 WSHSY and CDR2 SAAADI. The CDR3 sequence is CASSGDRDYGYTF. CDR3 bases: TGCGCCAGCAGTGGAGACAGGGACTATGGCTACACCTTC.

This clonotype occurred a few times. The chain uses TRBV2 and TRBJ1-2; D might be TRBD1 (6 bases). Germline assignment: CDR1 SNHLY and CDR2 FYNNEI. V was clipped by 3 bases and J by 6 bases, with 17 bases between them. There are 15 residues in the CDR3. In nucleotides, the CDR3 is TGTGCCAGCAGTGACACATTTGGGGACACCCATGGCTACACCTTC. This sequence encodes CASSDTFGDTHGYTF.

At least ten counts were recorded for this clonotype. The chain links TRBV30 to TRBJ1-5; the D is unclear. The germline V gene encodes CDR1 GTSNPN and CDR2 SVGIG (reference sequence). V was cut by 5 bases and J by 0 bases, with 8 bases left in between. This CDR3 region has 13 residues. Here the CDR3 reads CAWSMGSNQPQHF. Here the CDR3 DNA reads TGTGCCTGGTCTATGGGTAGCAATCAGCCCCAGCATTTT.

V is TRBV19 and J is TRBJ2-2; 10 bases match TRBD2. Germline V CDR1 and CDR2: LNHDA, SQIVND (reference sequence). The CDR3 contains 15 residues. With V trimmed by 6 bases and J by 9 bases, 10 bases remained unmatched. The CDR3 DNA sequence: TGTGCCAGTAGACCCTTAGCGGGAGGTGAACGGGAGCTGTTTTTT. Translation gives CASRPLAGGERELFF.

A few counts support this clonotype. V gene TRBV6-2 or TRBV6-3 combines with J gene TRBJ1-4; D is unclear. The CDR3 runs to 13 residues. The ends were cut back, 6 bases at V and 4 bases at J, with 9 bases in the middle. Germline loops: CDR1 MNHEY, CDR2 SVGEGT. Written as DNA, the CDR3 is TGTGCCAGCAGAGCTGCACGTAATGAAAAACTGTTTTTT. Its translation: CASRAARNEKLFF.

This clonotype was seen repeatedly, ten times or more. The rearrangement links TRBV30 to TRBJ1-1; the D is unclear. Germline CDR1 reads GTSNPN; CDR2 reads SVGIG (reference sequence). The CDR3 has 14 residues. Trimming cost V 2 bases and J 3 bases, with 13 bases left between them. CDR3 amino acids: CAWSLRGLDTEAFF. CDR3 DNA sequence: TGTGCCTGGAGTTTGAGAGGCTTAGACACTGAAGCTTTCTTT. The full variable domain, its missing parts supplied by reference TRBV30 and TRBJ1-1, is SQTIHQWPATLVQPVGSPLSLECTVEGTSNPNLYWYRQAAGRGLQLLFYSVGIGQISSEVPQNLSASRPQDRQFILSSKKLLLSDSGFYLCAWSLRGLDTEAFFGQGTRLTVV.

The chain couples TRBV30 to TRBJ2-1, with TRBD2 matching 7 bases. The CDR3 has 11 amino acids. Germline CDR1 is GTSNPN and CDR2 is SVGIG (reference sequence). The J segment lost 7 bases and the V segment lost 4 bases, leaving 1 base of the junction unmatched. The chain's CDR3 is CAWTSGNEQFF. Here the CDR3 DNA reads TGTGCCTGGACTAGCGGAAATGAGCAGTTCTTC. Complete variable domain (other parts from reference TRBV30 and TRBJ2-1): SQTIHQWPATLVQPVGSPLSLECTVEGTSNPNLYWYRQAAGRGLQLLFYSVGIGQISSEVPQNLSASRPQDRQFILSSKKLLLSDSGFYLCAWTSGNEQFFGPGTRLTVL.

This clonotype was detected many times. The chain links TRBV19 to TRBJ1-1; 9 positions match TRBD1. J lost 4 bases, V lost 5 bases, and 11 bases had no gene match. This CDR3 is 16 amino acids long. The germline V gene has CDR1 LNHDA and CDR2 SQIVND (reference sequence). As DNA, the CDR3 is TGTGCCAGTAGTCGCCAACAGGGGGCGCGAAGCACTGAAGCTTTCTTT. This sequence encodes CASSRQQGARSTEAFF. Looking up the rest from reference TRBV19 and TRBJ1-1 gives the full variable domain: DGGITQSPKYLFRKEGQNVTLSCEQNLNHDAMYWYRQDPGQGLRLIYYSQIVNDFQKGDIAEGYSVSREKKESFPLTVTSAQKNPTAFYLCASSRQQGARSTEAFFGQGTRLTVV.

The rearrangement uses TRBV15 and TRBJ2-3; 9 nucleotides align to TRBD1. The CDR3 loop spans 17 amino acids. V lost 0 bases to trimming and J lost 4 bases; unmatched junction nucleotides: 8. The germline V gene encodes CDR1 LNHNV and CDR2 YYDKDF (reference sequence). CDR3 DNA sequence: TGTGCCACCAGCAGAGATAGGGGGACAGGGAGTCCAGATACGCAGTATTTT. Translation gives CATSRDRGTGSPDTQYF.

V usage is TRBV4-1 and J usage is TRBJ1-4, with a tentative D call TRBD1 (6 bases). The germline CDR1 and CDR2 sequences are MGHRA and YSYEKL. The CDR3 spans 13 residues. V dropped 5 bases and J dropped 7 bases, with 11 bases sitting between them. The CDR3 coding sequence is TGCGCCAGCAGCTGGGGGCAGGGTGAAAAACTGTTTTTT. It translates to CASSWGQGEKLFF.

This clonotype was seen many times. The chain employs TRBV28 and TRBJ2-1, with 10 positions matching TRBD2. The V gene end was trimmed by 6 bases and the J gene end by 8 bases; junction bases not matched to a gene: 4. Looked up from germline, CDR1 is MDHEN and CDR2 is SYDVKM. The CDR3 sequence is 13 residues long. CDR3 nucleotide sequence: TGTGCCAGCAGCCTAGCGGGAGTCTATGAGCAGTTCTTC. Translated: CASSLAGVYEQFF.

Concerning this clonotype: A read error may explain this, as a much larger clone is one base away. The chain carries TRBV19 and TRBJ2-1; 7 bases are shared with TRBD2. This CDR3 comprises 16 residues. Germline values: CDR1 LNHDA, CDR2 SQIVND (reference sequence). V lost 3 bases and J lost 4; bases outside the gene matches: 9. For the CDR3, the DNA is TGTGCCAGTAGTATCAGTCTAACGGGAGGTTACAATGAGCAGTTCTTC. It encodes CASSISLTGGYNEQFF.

This clonotype was observed a few times. The chain carries TRBV9 and TRBJ1-6; D is perhaps TRBD1 (6 bases). With 0 bases removed from V and 5 bases from J, the gap between germline ends came to 9 bases. Germline assignment: CDR1 SGDLS and CDR2 YYNGEE. This CDR3 contains 15 residues. The CDR3 loop reads CASSVEGGNNSPLHF. CDR3 sequence (DNA): TGTGCCAGCAGCGTAGAAGGGGGTAATAATTCACCCCTCCACTTT. Filled out from reference TRBV9 and TRBJ1-6, the complete variable domain reads DSGVTQTPKHLITATGQRVTLRCSPRSGDLSVYWYQQSLDQGLQFLIQYYNGEERAKGNILERFSAQQFPDLHSELNLSSLELGDSALYFCASSVEGGNNSPLHFGNGTRLTVT.

This chain joins TRBV30 and TRBJ2-3; no clear D. Between the trimmed V and J ends, which lost 8 bases and 2 bases, there was a span of 17 bases. The CDR3 has 14 residues. Germline assignment: CDR1 GTSNPN and CDR2 SVGIG (reference sequence). CDR3 nucleotides: TGTGCCACTGTACGGTCAGAGTACACAGATACGCAGTATTTT. Its protein product is CATVRSEYTDTQYF.

There are a few counts of this clonotype. A junction boundary mismatches the germline segment, possibly from a read error. J is TRBJ1-1 and V is TRBV27; D is unclear. This CDR3 region has 15 residues. From germline, CDR1 is MNHEY and CDR2 SMNVEV (reference sequence). The CDR3 DNA follows: TGTGCCAGCAGTCTACTCCCGACGATCAACACTGAAGCTTCCTTT. It codes for CASSLLPTINTEASF.

This clonotype turned up a few times. The V call is TRBV7-9, the J call TRBJ2-5, with 10 bases fitting TRBD2. Germline V CDR1 and CDR2: SEHNR, FQNEAQ (reference sequence). The CDR3 sequence is 14 residues long. V gave up 10 bases and J gave up 7 bases; unmatched junction bases: 12. The CDR3 is CATREREGGGTQYF. The DNA of the CDR3 is TGTGCCACCAGAGAGCGGGAGGGCGGTGGGACCCAGTACTTC.

In this sample, this clonotype turned up many times. This chain connects TRBV2 to TRBJ2-7; 9 bases align to TRBD2. The CDR3 runs 16 residues. With V trimmed by 7 bases and J by 2 bases, 12 bases remained unmatched. Germline V CDR1 and CDR2: SNHLY, FYNNEI. The CDR3 DNA is TGTGCCAGCACCTCCCCCTGGCGGGGGGGGGCCTACGAGCAGTACTTC. Translated: CASTSPWRGGAYEQYF. The full variable domain, completed using reference TRBV2 and TRBJ2-7, is EPEVTQTPSHQVTQMGQEVILRCVPISNHLYFYWYRQILGQKVEFLVSFYNNEISEKSEIFDDQFSVERPDGSNFTLKIRSTKLEDSAMYFCASTSPWRGGAYEQYFGPGTRLTVT.

This clonotype has more than one count but fewer than ten. The rearrangement uses TRBV18 and TRBJ1-3; no clear D gene. Looked up from germline, CDR1 is KGHSH and CDR2 is LQKENI. The CDR3 is 15 residues long. Trimming took 0 bases from V and 0 from J, leaving 6 bases between them. The CDR3 DNA reads TGTGCCAGCTCACCACCGCTGGCCTCTGGAAACACCATATATTTT. Encoded protein: CASSPPLASGNTIYF.

Turning to this clonotype: A clone one base away is much larger, so this may be a read error. In this CDR3 the conserved last residue, phenylalanine or tryptophan, is missing, so a read error is likely. In DNA form, the CDR3 reads TGCAGTGCTTGTCGACTAGCTGAGGGAGATACGCAGTATCTT. Protein sequence: CSACRLAEGDTQYL. V is TRBV20-1 and J is TRBJ2-3; 7 nucleotides match TRBD2. Germline V gene data show CDR1 as DFQATT and CDR2 as SNEGSKA (reference sequence). With V trimmed by 5 bases and J by 5 bases, 10 bases remained unmatched. The CDR3 is made up of 14 amino acids.